The rows below give T cell receptor beta chains drawn from one sample of a study of T cell changes during pregnancy in multiple sclerosis. The protocol was immunoSEQ multiplex PCR, while the TCRdb copy is restricted to in-frame clones and leaves out a portion. The sample lists tens of thousands of clones, roughly 88% occurring once. Source: peripheral blood, taken in the third trimester of pregnancy. Receptor source: a female donor with multiple sclerosis, enrolled in a pregnancy study. CDR3s include the opening cysteine and the closing phenylalanine or tryptophan. D genes are given only for firm matches. Expanded clones are given a class, and other clones once, few, many or no size at all.

d_call	j_call	clone_size	v_call	cdr3_aa	cdr3_nt
NA	TRBJ1-3	NA	TRBV9	CASSPRRGNGNTIYF	TGTGCCAGCAGCCCGAGAAGGGGGAATGGAAACACCATATATTTT
TRBD2	TRBJ2-1	NA	TRBV5-1	CASSSALAGGYNEQFF	TGCGCCAGCAGCTCGGCACTAGCGGGGGGTTACAATGAGCAGTTCTTC
NA	TRBJ1-2	once	TRBV28	CASSLGRGYGYTF	TGTGCCAGCAGTTTGGGCAGGGGCTATGGCTACACCTTC
TRBD1	TRBJ1-5	NA	TRBV7-8	CASSLRARGFGQPQHF	TGTGCCAGCAGCTTAAGGGCCAGGGGGTTCGGTCAGCCCCAGCATTTT
NA	TRBJ1-6	NA	TRBV4-3	CASSQGWAGRNSPLHF	TGCGCCAGCAGCCAAGGGTGGGCAGGGCGTAATTCACCCCTCCACTTT
NA	TRBJ2-2	NA	TRBV2	CASSARSGSLTGELFF	TGTGCCAGCAGCGCTCGTTCGGGATCTCTCACCGGGGAGCTGTTTTTT
NA	TRBJ1-6	few	TRBV28	CASSLWQGNSPLHF	TGTGCCAGCAGTTTGTGGCAGGGGAATTCACCCCTCCACTTT
NA	TRBJ1-5	NA	TRBV19	CASSISSSGYNQPQHF	TGTGCCAGTAGTATCTCTTCTTCGGGTTACAATCAGCCCCAGCATTTT
NA	TRBJ2-5	NA	TRBV6-6	CASSYPLARMEETQYF	TGTGCCAGCAGTTACCCCCTAGCCAGAATGGAAGAGACCCAGTACTTC
NA	TRBJ2-7	NA	TRBV11-2	CASSPRGSVGEPYEQYF	TGTGCCAGCAGCCCCAGAGGGTCGGTCGGGGAACCCTACGAGCAGTACTTC